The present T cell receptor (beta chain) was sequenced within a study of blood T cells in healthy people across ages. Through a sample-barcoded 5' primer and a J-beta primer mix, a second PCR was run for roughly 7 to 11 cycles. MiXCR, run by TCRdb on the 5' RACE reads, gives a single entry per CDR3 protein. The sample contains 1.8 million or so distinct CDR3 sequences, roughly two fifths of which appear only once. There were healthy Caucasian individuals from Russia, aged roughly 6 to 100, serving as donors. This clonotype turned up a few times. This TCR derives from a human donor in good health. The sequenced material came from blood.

The CDR3 here is CSAPQGAREKLFF. DNA of the CDR3: TGCAGTGCACCACAGGGGGCGCGTGAAAAACTGTTTTTT. The chain links TRBV20-1 to TRBJ1-4; 9 nucleotides align to TRBD1. Germline assignment: CDR1 DFQATT and CDR2 SNEGSKA (reference sequence). The CDR3 consists of 13 residues. Losses at the gene ends were 6 bases for V and 7 bases for J; bases not matched to a gene: 6.